These 15 T cell receptor beta chains originate from one sample sequenced in a study of blood T cell repertoires in COVID-19. The repertoire was sequenced with immunoSEQ multiplex PCR; TCRdb's copy has only in-frame clones and lacks some. Among 150,000 to 180,000 clones listed, roughly 80% were seen once. Sequences were obtained from peripheral blood. Source of these receptors: a man in his sixties with acute or convalescent COVID-19.

The chain has TRBV10-3 and TRBJ2-1, with D tentatively TRBD2 (6 bases). Trimming took off 4 bases at V and 7 bases at J, with 17 bases between the two ends. Germline CDR1 is ENHRY and CDR2 is SYGVKD. CDR3 length equals 15 residues. This CDR3 reads CAISGGGKSVNEQFF. CDR3 nucleotide sequence: TGTGCCATCAGTGGGGGCGGGAAATCCGTAAATGAGCAGTTCTTC.

This sequence joins TRBV7-2 and TRBJ2-1; 8 bases line up with TRBD2. Germline-derived CDR1 and CDR2 are SGHTA and FQGNSA. V lost 7 bases, J lost 5 bases, and 13 bases stayed unmatched. This CDR3 contains 16 residues. CDR3 loop: CASTQSSRGAHNEQFF. CDR3 in DNA: TGTGCCAGCACCCAAAGTTCGCGGGGGGCCCACAATGAGCAGTTCTTC.

The chain recombines TRBV12-3 or TRBV12-4 with TRBJ1-2, with TRBD1 matching over 10 bases. Trimming removed 6 bases from V and 10 bases from J; junction bases left unmatched: 5. The CDR3 runs to 12 residues. As DNA, the CDR3 is TGTGCCAGCAGGACAGGGGGCAAGGACTACACCTTC. Translating gives CASRTGGKDYTF.

The rearrangement uses TRBV29-1 and TRBJ2-3, with TRBD1 identical over 10 bases. V trimming: 4 bases; J trimming: 2 bases; junction bases outside the gene matches: 3. The CDR3 contains 14 residues. From germline, CDR1 is SQVTM and CDR2 ANQGSEA. CDR3 amino acids: CSVVGQGPTDTQYF. The DNA for the CDR3 is TGCAGCGTTGTGGGACAGGGGCCCACAGATACGCAGTATTTT.

The V and J genes are TRBV7-3 and TRBJ1-1; possibly TRBD1 for D (5 bases). Germline V CDR1 and CDR2: SGHTA, FQGTGA. The CDR3 totals 16 residues. V lost 3 bases to trimming and J lost 4 bases, with 18 bases between them. CDR3 region: CASSFMTAPTGTEAFF. Written as DNA, the CDR3 is TGTGCCAGCAGCTTTATGACAGCTCCAACGGGCACTGAAGCTTTCTTT.

The chain recombines TRBV6-5 with TRBJ2-4; TRBD2 is a possible D gene (5 bases). The ends were cut back, 6 bases at V and 7 bases at J, with 19 bases in the middle. The CDR3 runs to 15 residues. The V gene's germline CDR1 is MNHEY and CDR2 SVGAGI. The DNA for the CDR3 is TGTGCCAGCAGGCCCCCGGGCCTCGGGGTGAACATTCAGTACTTC. Amino acid sequence: CASRPPGLGVNIQYF.

This clone was observed once. This chain joins TRBV29-1 and TRBJ2-3; 12 bases are a match to TRBD2. The CDR3 covers 14 residues. The germline V gene encodes CDR1 SQVTM and CDR2 ANQGSEA. V lost 6 bases, J lost 2 bases, and 3 bases stayed unmatched. This CDR3 is CSVGTSGYTDTQYF. The CDR3 DNA reads as TGCAGCGTGGGGACTAGCGGGTACACAGATACGCAGTATTTT.

The rearrangement links TRBV2 to TRBJ1-2; 9 bases line up with TRBD1. With 6 bases clipped from V and 2 bases from J, the junction kept 4 bases outside the gene matches. Germline CDR1 is SNHLY and CDR2 is FYNNEI. The CDR3 loop spans 14 amino acids. CDR3 in amino acids: CASRLDRGNYGYTF. CDR3 coding DNA: TGTGCCAGCAGGCTGGACAGGGGAAACTATGGCTACACCTTC.

This clone has more than one count but fewer than ten. The chain recombines TRBV6-5 with TRBJ2-2; maybe TRBD1 (5 bases). The CDR3 consists of 13 residues. Between the trimmed V and J ends, which lost 8 bases and 1 base, there was a span of 8 bases. Germline V lookup: CDR1 MNHEY, CDR2 SVGAGI. CDR3 region: CASRRENTGELFF. The CDR3 nucleotides are TGTGCCAGCCGCAGGGAGAACACCGGGGAGCTGTTTTTT.

This clone was observed a single time. The V call is TRBV19, the J call TRBJ1-1, with D possibly TRBD1 on 5 matching bases. CDR3 length equals 16 residues. CDR1 and CDR2 (germline): LNHDA, SQIVND (reference sequence). V gave up 4 bases and J gave up 1 base, with 16 bases separating them. CDR3 residues: CASSTLQVTRNTEAFF. CDR3 DNA: TGTGCCAGTAGTACCCTACAGGTTACGAGGAACACTGAAGCTTTCTTT.

In its sample, this clone was seen many times. The rearrangement joins TRBV7-2 to TRBJ1-2, with a tentative D call TRBD1 (5 bases). The CDR3 covers 15 residues. The germline V and J ends were trimmed by 5 bases and 0 bases, with 13 bases remaining between them. CDR1 and CDR2 (germline): SGHTA, FQGNSA. In DNA form, the CDR3 reads TGTGCCAGCAGCCTCTTTGTAGGGGCTAACTATGGCTACACCTTC. It encodes CASSLFVGANYGYTF.

The rearrangement links TRBV5-6 to TRBJ2-2; the match to TRBD1 covers 8 bases. Losses at the gene ends were 4 bases for V and 6 bases for J; bases not matched to a gene: 11. Germline CDR1 and CDR2: SGHDT and YYEEEE. This CDR3 is built from 16 residues. Here the CDR3 reads CASSEGQGSRAGELFF. CDR3 bases: TGTGCCAGCAGCGAAGGACAGGGTTCGAGAGCCGGGGAGCTGTTTTTT.

The V gene is TRBV7-9, the J gene TRBJ1-4; D might be TRBD1 (5 bases). Trimming took 0 bases from V and 6 from J, leaving 11 bases between them. The CDR3 is 15 amino acids. Per germline, CDR1 SEHNR and CDR2 FQNEAQ (reference sequence). This chain's CDR3 is CASSLAQGKDEKLFF. The CDR3 bases are TGTGCCAGCAGCTTAGCTCAGGGAAAGGATGAAAAACTGTTTTTT. Using reference TRBV7-9 and TRBJ1-4 for the parts outside the CDR3, the full variable domain is DTGVSQNPRHKITKRGQNVTFRCDPISEHNRLYWYRQTLGQGPEFLTYFQNEAQLEKSRLLSDRFSAERPKGSFSTLEIQRTEQGDSAMYLCASSLAQGKDEKLFFGSGTQLSVL.

The chain carries TRBV2 and TRBJ1-6; D gene unclear. Deletions cut 5 bases from V and 0 bases from J, with 8 bases between. Germline-derived CDR1 and CDR2 are SNHLY and FYNNEI. The CDR3 is 15 amino acids. DNA for the CDR3: TGTGCCAGCAGTTACGATAGCTCCTATAATTCACCCCTCCACTTT. This sequence encodes CASSYDSSYNSPLHF.

Details on this clone: The sample holds other DNA sequences that translate to the same CDR3. The J gene is TRBJ1-5, the V gene TRBV6-2 or TRBV6-3; 9 bases are a match to TRBD1. CDR1 MNHEY and CDR2 SVGEGT come from the germline V gene. J lost 6 bases, V lost 2 bases, and 2 bases had no gene match. CDR3 size: 14 residues. For the CDR3, the DNA is TGTGCCAGCAGTTACACAGGGGGCGGTCAGCCCCAGCATTTT. Its translation: CASSYTGGGQPQHF.